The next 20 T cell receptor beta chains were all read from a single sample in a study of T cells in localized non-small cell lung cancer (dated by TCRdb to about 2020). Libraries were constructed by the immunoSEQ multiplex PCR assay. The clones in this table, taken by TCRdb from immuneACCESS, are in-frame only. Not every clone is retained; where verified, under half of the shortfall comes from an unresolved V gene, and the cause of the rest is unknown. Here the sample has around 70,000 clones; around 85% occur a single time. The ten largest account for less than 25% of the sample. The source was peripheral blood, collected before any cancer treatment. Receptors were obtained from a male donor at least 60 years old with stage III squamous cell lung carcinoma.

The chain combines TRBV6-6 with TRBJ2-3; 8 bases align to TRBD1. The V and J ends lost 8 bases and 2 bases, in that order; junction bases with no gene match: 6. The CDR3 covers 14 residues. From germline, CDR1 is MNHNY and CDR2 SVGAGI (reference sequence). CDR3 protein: CASRRDRNTDTQYF. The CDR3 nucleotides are TGTGCCAGCCGACGGGACAGGAACACAGATACGCAGTATTTT.

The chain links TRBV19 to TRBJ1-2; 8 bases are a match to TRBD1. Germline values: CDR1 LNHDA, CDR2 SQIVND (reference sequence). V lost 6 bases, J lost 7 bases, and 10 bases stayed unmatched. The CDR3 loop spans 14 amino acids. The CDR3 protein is CASRGGTGHFGYTF. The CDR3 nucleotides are TGTGCCAGTAGGGGCGGGACAGGACATTTTGGCTACACCTTC.

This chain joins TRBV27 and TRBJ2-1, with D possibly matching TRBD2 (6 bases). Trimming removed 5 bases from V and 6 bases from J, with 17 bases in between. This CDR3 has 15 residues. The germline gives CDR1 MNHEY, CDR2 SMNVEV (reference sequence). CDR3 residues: CASSPGRRLVNEQFF. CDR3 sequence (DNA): TGTGCCAGCAGTCCCGGTCGACGACTAGTCAATGAGCAGTTCTTC.

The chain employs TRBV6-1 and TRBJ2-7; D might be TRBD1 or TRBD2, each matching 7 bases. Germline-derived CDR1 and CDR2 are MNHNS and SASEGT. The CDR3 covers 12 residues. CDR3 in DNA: TGTGCCAGCAGTGAAAGCGGGACAGCTAATTCCGTC. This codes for CASSESGTANSV.

This CDR3 is CASSIGIGGETQYF. The CDR3 bases are TGTGCCAGTAGTATAGGGATAGGGGGAGAGACCCAGTACTTC. The rearrangement uses TRBV19 and TRBJ2-5, with D tentatively TRBD1 (6 bases). The V gene's germline CDR1 is LNHDA and CDR2 SQIVND (reference sequence). The V end was cut by 1 base, the J end by 4 bases, with 10 bases between. This CDR3 contains 14 residues.

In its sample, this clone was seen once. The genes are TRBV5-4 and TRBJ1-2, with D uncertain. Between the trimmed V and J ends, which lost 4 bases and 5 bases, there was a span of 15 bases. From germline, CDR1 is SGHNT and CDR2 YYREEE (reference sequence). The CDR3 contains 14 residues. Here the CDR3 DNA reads TGTGCCAGCAGCGCGGGTGTGGACTCTTATGGCTACACCTTC. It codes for CASSAGVDSYGYTF.

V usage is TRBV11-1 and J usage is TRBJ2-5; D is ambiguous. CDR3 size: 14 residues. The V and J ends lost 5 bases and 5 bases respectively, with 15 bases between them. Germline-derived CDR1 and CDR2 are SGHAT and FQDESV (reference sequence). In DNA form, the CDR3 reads TGTGCCAGCAGCCGTGGGCCCCAAGGGGAGACCCAGTACTTC. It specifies CASSRGPQGETQYF.

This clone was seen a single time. CDR3 DNA sequence: TGTGCCAGCAGCTTGGACAGGGGGGCCTACGAGCAGTACGTC. Translating gives CASSLDRGAYEQYV. The V call is TRBV5-4, the J call TRBJ2-7, with 8 bases that match TRBD1. J gave up 2 bases and V 0 bases, and 1 base lay outside the gene matches. In germline, CDR1 is SGHNT, CDR2 YYREEE (reference sequence). The CDR3 is made up of 14 amino acids.

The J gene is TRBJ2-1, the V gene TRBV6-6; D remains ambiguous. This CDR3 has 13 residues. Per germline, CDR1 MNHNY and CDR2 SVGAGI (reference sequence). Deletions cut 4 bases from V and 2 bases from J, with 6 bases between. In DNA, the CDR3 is TGTGCCAGCAGTTTCTTAACCTACAATGAGCAGTTCTTC. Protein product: CASSFLTYNEQFF.

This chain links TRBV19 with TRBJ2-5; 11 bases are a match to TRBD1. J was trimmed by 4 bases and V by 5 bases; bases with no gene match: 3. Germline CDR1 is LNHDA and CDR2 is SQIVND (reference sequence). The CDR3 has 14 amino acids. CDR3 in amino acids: CASSPDRGRETQYF. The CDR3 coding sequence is TGTGCCAGTAGTCCGGACAGGGGGCGAGAGACCCAGTACTTC.

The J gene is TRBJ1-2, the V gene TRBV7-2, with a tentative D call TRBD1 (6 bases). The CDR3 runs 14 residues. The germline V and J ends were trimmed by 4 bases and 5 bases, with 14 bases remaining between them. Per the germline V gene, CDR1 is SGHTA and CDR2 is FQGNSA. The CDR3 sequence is CASSSRHGQYGYTF. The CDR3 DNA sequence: TGTGCCAGCAGCTCACGGCACGGACAGTATGGCTACACCTTC.

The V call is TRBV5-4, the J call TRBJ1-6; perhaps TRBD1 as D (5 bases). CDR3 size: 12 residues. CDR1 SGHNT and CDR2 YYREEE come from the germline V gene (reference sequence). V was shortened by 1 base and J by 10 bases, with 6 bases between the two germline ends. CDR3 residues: CASSLSGSPLHF. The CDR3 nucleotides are TGTGCCAGCAGCTTGTCAGGGTCACCCCTCCACTTT. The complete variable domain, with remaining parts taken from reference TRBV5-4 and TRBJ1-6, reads ETGVTQSPTHLIKTRGQQVTLRCSSQSGHNTVSWYQQALGQGPQFIFQYYREEENGRGNFPPRFSGLQFPNYSSELNVNALELDDSALYLCASSLSGSPLHFGNGTRLTVT.

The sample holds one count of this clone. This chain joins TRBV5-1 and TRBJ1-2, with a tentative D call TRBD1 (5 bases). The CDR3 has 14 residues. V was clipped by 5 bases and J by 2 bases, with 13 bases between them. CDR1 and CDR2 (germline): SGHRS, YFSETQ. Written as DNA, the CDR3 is TGCGCCAGCAGGCTGGACACGGGGAACTATGGCTACACCTTC. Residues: CASRLDTGNYGYTF.

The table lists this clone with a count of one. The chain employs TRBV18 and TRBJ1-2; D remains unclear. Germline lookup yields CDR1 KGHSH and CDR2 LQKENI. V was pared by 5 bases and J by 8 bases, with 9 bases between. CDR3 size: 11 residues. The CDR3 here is CASSNVVGYTF. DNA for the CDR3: TGTGCCAGCTCAAATGTGGTGGGCTACACCTTC.

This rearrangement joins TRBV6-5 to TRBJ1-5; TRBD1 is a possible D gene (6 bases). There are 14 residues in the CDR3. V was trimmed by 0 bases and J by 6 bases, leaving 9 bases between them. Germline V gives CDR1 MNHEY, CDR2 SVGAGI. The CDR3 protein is CASSYSSGAQPQHF. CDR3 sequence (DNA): TGTGCCAGCAGTTACTCGTCAGGGGCTCAGCCCCAGCATTTT.

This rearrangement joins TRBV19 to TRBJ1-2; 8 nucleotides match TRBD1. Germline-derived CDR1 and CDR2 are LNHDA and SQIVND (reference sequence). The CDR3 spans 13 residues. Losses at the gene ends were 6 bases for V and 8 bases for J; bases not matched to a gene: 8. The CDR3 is CASRLTGGGGYTF. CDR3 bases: TGTGCCAGTAGACTTACAGGGGGTGGCGGCTACACCTTC.

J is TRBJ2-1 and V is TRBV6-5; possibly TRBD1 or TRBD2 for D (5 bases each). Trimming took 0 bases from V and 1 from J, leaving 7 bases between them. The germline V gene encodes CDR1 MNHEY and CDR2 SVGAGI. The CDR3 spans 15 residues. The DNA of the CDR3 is TGTGCCAGCAGTTACTCTGGGGGTTCCTACAATGAGCAGTTCTTC. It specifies CASSYSGGSYNEQFF.

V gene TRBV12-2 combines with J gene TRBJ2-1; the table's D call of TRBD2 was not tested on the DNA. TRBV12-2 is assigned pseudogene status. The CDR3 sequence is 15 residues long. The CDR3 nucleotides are TGTGCAAGTCGCCGATGCGGAGCGGGGGGAATAGAGCAGTTCTTC. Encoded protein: CASRRCGAGGIEQFF.

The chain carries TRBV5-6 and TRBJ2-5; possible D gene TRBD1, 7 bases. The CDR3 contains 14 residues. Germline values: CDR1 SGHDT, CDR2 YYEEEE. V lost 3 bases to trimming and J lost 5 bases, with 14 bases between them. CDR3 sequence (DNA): TGTGCCAGCAGCTCAGCAGGGGGGTCGGAGACCCAGTACTTC. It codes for CASSSAGGSETQYF.

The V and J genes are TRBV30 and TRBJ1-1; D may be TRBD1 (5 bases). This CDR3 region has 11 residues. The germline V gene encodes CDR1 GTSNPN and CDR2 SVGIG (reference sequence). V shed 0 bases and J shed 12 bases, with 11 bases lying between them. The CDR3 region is CAWSVGGETFF. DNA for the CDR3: TGTGCCTGGAGTGTGGGAGGGGAAACTTTCTTT.